Listed below are T cell receptor beta chains from one sample, sequenced in a study of lymphopenia after photon versus proton radiotherapy. Some clones are missing from TCRdb's copy, which holds only in-frame ones; the method was immunoSEQ multiplex PCR. Counted here are about 26,000 clones, approximately 85% occurring once; the ten biggest clones make up around 5%. This sample comprised peripheral blood, obtained from a patient treated with photon-based radiotherapy. These receptors were taken from a man between 25 and 39 years old with gastric cancer. Each CDR3 is given with its conserved first and last residue. Fields, in order: V gene, J gene, D gene, clone size, CDR3 DNA, CDR3 protein. D genes are given only for firm matches. Some rows have no size entry. The others give once, few or many, or a class for an expanded clone.

V: TRBV6-6; J: TRBJ1-5; D: TRBD1; size: -; DNA: TGTGCCAGCAGTGGGGGGACAGGGGCTCAGCCCCAGCATTTT; CDR3: CASSGGTGAQPQHF
V: TRBV6-6; J: TRBJ1-1; D: -; size: -; DNA: TGTGCCAGCAGCCCGGGAACTGAAGCTTTCTTT; CDR3: CASSPGTEAFF
V: TRBV7-9; J: TRBJ2-2; D: -; size: -; DNA: TGTGCTACCCCCTCAGGGCTGTTGAACACCGGGGAGCTGTTTTTT; CDR3: CATPSGLLNTGELFF
V: TRBV19; J: TRBJ2-1; D: -; size: -; DNA: TGTGCCAGTAGTTTGGAGGTGGGGACAAACTACAATGAGCAGTTCTTC; CDR3: CASSLEVGTNYNEQFF
V: TRBV11-3; J: TRBJ2-1; D: TRBD2; size: -; DNA: TGTGCCAGCAGGCTAGCGGGAAACGAGCAGTTCTTC; CDR3: CASRLAGNEQFF
V: TRBV5-1; J: TRBJ2-5; D: -; size: -; DNA: TGCGCCAGCAGCTTGGGGGTAGCGGATCAAGAGACCCAGTACTTC; CDR3: CASSLGVADQETQYF
V: TRBV1; J: TRBJ2-7; D: -; size: -; DNA: TGCACCAGCAGCCAAGAAGAAAGCATTGGACAGGGTCACAACGAGCAGTACTTC; CDR3: CTSSQEESIGQGHNEQYF
V: TRBV9; J: TRBJ2-5; D: -; size: -; DNA: TGTGCCAGCAGCGTAGCCTACGGGGGTGGTGAGACCCAGTACTTC; CDR3: CASSVAYGGGETQYF
V: TRBV7-8; J: TRBJ1-6; D: -; size: -; DNA: TGTGCCAGCAGCTTATCCTTGTTGGCGGGGGCACCCCTCCACTTT; CDR3: CASSLSLLAGAPLHF
V: TRBV19; J: TRBJ1-2; D: -; size: -; DNA: TGTGCCAGTAGTCCAGAAACAGGGATTAAGGATGGCTACACCTTC; CDR3: CASSPETGIKDGYTF
V: TRBV7-2; J: TRBJ2-5; D: -; size: -; DNA: TGTGCCAGCAGCTTAAATTTCGGGGGGCGATTGGAGACCCAGTACTTC; CDR3: CASSLNFGGRLETQYF
V: TRBV14; J: TRBJ1-2; D: -; size: -; DNA: TGTGCCAGCAGCCTTTTGGGCTCTAACTATGGCTACACCTTC; CDR3: CASSLLGSNYGYTF
V: TRBV9; J: TRBJ2-1; D: -; size: -; DNA: TGTGCCAGCAGCGTAGTTCAGGGGTCCTACAATGAGCAGTTCTTC; CDR3: CASSVVQGSYNEQFF
V: TRBV11-2; J: TRBJ2-2; D: -; size: few; DNA: TGTGCCAGCAGCCCATGGGGGGGCCCAGGCACCGGGGAGCTGTTTTTT; CDR3: CASSPWGGPGTGELFF
V: TRBV6-5; J: TRBJ2-5; D: -; size: -; DNA: TGTGCCAGCAGTTACACCGGACAGCTCCAAGAGACCCAGTACTTC; CDR3: CASSYTGQLQETQYF
V: TRBV28; J: TRBJ2-7; D: TRBD1; size: -; DNA: TGTGCCAGCAGTCCAGGCGGACAGGGGGCGCTCGGCGAGCAGTACTTC; CDR3: CASSPGGQGALGEQYF
V: TRBV4-1; J: TRBJ1-2; D: TRBD1; size: few; DNA: TGCGCCAGCAGCCAGGAACAGGGGAACTATGGCTACACCTTC; CDR3: CASSQEQGNYGYTF
V: TRBV19; J: TRBJ2-3; D: -; size: once; DNA: TGTGCCAGTAGTATGAGCACAGATACGCAGTATTTT; CDR3: CASSMSTDTQYF
V: TRBV19; J: TRBJ2-5; D: -; size: -; DNA: TGTGCCAGTAGTTCGGGACTCCCTCAAGAGACCCAGTACTTC; CDR3: CASSSGLPQETQYF
V: TRBV2; J: TRBJ2-7; D: -; size: -; DNA: TGTGCCAGCACCCCTGGGGGTCCCTACGAGCAGTACTTC; CDR3: CASTPGGPYEQYF
V: TRBV15; J: TRBJ1-1; D: -; size: once; DNA: TGTGCCACCAGCAGATACACAGGTTCAGGGCCTGAAGCTTTCTTT; CDR3: CATSRYTGSGPEAFF
V: TRBV7-9; J: TRBJ1-1; D: TRBD1; size: -; DNA: TGTGCCAGCAGCTTAGCTTCAGGGGGGGGAGGCACTGAAGCTTTCTTT; CDR3: CASSLASGGGGTEAFF
V: TRBV6-1; J: TRBJ1-1; D: -; size: -; DNA: TGTGCCAGCAGTGAACGGGCGTCGGCGAACACTGAAGCTTTCTTT; CDR3: CASSERASANTEAFF
V: TRBV28; J: TRBJ1-5; D: TRBD1; size: -; DNA: TGTGCCAGCAGCCTACAGGGGAATCAGCCCCAGCATTTT; CDR3: CASSLQGNQPQHF
V: TRBV25-1; J: TRBJ1-1; D: -; size: -; DNA: TGTGCCAGCATGGTTTCGGCAGGGAACACTGAAGCTTTCTTT; CDR3: CASMVSAGNTEAFF
V: TRBV19; J: TRBJ1-4; D: TRBD1; size: -; DNA: TGTGCCAGTAGTGGAGGGGGCGAAGAAAAACTGTTTTTT; CDR3: CASSGGGEEKLFF
V: TRBV27; J: TRBJ2-3; D: TRBD2; size: -; DNA: TGTGCCAGCAGTTTATTGGGACTAGCGTCGAGCACAGATACGCAGTATTTT; CDR3: CASSLLGLASSTDTQYF
V: TRBV5-4; J: TRBJ2-1; D: -; size: -; DNA: TGTGCCAGCAGCTTGGATGGAGCCCACAATGAGCAGTTCTTC; CDR3: CASSLDGAHNEQFF
V: TRBV2; J: TRBJ1-1; D: -; size: -; DNA: TGTGCCAGCACCGGGACGATGAACACTGAAGCTTTCTTT; CDR3: CASTGTMNTEAFF